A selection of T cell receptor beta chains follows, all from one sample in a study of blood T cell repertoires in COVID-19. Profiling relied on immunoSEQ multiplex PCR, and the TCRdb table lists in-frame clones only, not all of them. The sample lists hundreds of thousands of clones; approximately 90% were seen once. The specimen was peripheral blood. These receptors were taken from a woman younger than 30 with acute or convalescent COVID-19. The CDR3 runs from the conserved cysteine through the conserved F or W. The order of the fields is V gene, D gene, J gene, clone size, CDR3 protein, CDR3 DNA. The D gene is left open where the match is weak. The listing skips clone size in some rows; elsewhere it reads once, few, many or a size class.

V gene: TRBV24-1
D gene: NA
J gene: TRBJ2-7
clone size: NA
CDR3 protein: CATSDLAGGEQYF
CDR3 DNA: TGTGCCACCAGTGATTTGGCTGGAGGGGAGCAGTACTTC

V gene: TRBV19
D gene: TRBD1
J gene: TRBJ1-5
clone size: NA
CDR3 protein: CASSTGQGYQPQHF
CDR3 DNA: TGTGCCAGTAGTACGGGACAGGGCTATCAGCCCCAGCATTTT

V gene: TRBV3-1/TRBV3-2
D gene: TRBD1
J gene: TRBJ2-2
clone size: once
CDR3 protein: CASSPPTGFFSGELFF
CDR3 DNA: TGTGCCAGCAGCCCTCCGACAGGGTTCTTCTCCGGGGAGCTGTTTTTT

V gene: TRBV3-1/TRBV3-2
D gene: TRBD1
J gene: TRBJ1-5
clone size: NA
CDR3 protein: CASSRGDRGFNQPQHF
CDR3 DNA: TGTGCCAGCAGCCGCGGGGACAGGGGGTTCAATCAGCCCCAGCATTTT

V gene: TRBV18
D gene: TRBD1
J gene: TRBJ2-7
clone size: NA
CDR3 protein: CASSSHNRGSSYEQYF
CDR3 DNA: TGTGCCAGCTCATCACATAACAGGGGGAGCTCCTACGAGCAGTACTTC

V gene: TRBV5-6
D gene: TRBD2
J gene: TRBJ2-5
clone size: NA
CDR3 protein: CASSLLGGGTQETQYF
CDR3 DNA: TGTGCCAGCAGCTTGTTAGGCGGGGGGACCCAAGAGACCCAGTACTTC

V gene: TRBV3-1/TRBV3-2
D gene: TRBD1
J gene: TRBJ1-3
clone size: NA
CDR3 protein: CASSQGQGTGNTIYF
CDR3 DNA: TGTGCCAGCAGCCAAGGACAGGGCACCGGAAACACCATATATTTT

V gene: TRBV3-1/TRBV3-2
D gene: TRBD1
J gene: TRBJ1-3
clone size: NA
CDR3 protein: CASSQVWDRSSGNTIYF
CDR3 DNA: TGTGCCAGCAGCCAAGTTTGGGACAGGAGCTCTGGAAACACCATATATTTT

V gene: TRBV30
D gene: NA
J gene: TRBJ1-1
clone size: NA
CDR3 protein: CAWNPGIEAFF
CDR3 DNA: TGTGCCTGGAACCCCGGGATTGAAGCTTTCTTT

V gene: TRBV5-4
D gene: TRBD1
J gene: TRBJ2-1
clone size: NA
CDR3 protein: CASSRDRVRGQFF
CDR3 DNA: TGTGCCAGCAGCCGGGACAGGGTTAGGGGGCAGTTCTTC

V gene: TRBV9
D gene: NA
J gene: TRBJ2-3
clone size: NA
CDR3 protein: CASSVAVNPTDTQYF
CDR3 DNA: TGTGCCAGCAGCGTAGCAGTAAACCCCACAGATACGCAGTATTTT

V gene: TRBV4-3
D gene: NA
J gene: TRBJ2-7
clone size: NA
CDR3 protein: CASSQWAGFEKSGDYEQYF
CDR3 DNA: TGCGCCAGCAGCCAGTGGGCGGGGTTTGAGAAATCAGGCGACTACGAGCAGTACTTC

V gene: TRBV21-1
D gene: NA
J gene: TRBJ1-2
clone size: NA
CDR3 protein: CASSNPGPGGYTF
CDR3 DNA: TGTGCCAGCAGCAACCCAGGTCCGGGAGGCTACACCTTC

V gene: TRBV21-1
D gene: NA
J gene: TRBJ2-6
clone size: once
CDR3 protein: CASRGGDRGGSGANVLTF
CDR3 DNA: TGTGCCAGCAGAGGGGGTGACCGGGGAGGGTCTGGGGCCAACGTCCTGACTTTC

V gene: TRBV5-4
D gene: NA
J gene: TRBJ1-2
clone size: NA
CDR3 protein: CASSLGIYGYTF
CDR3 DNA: TGTGCCAGCAGCTTGGGTATCTATGGCTACACCTTC

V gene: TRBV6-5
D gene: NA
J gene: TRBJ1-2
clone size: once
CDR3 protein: CASRLGLSGYTF
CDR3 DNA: TGTGCCAGCAGATTGGGACTATCTGGCTACACCTTC

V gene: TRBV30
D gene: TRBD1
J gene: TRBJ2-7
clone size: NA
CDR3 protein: CAWTGGRIHEQYF
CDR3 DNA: TGTGCCTGGACAGGGGGCCGAATCCACGAGCAGTACTTC

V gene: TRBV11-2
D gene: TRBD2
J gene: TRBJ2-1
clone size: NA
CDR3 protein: CASSHPIAGGSYNEQFF
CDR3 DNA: TGTGCCAGCAGCCACCCGATAGCGGGGGGCTCCTACAATGAGCAGTTCTTC

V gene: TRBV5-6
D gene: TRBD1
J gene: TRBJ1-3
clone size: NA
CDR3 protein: CASSLYDRGHSGNTIYF
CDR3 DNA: TGTGCCAGCAGCTTGTACGACAGGGGCCACTCTGGAAACACCATATATTTT

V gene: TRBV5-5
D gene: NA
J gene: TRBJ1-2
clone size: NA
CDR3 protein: CASSWAGGYYGYTF
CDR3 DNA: TGTGCCAGCAGCTGGGCAGGTGGTTACTATGGCTACACCTTC

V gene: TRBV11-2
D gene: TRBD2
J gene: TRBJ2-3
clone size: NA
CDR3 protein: CASSLERGLVLDTQYF
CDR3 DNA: TGTGCCAGCAGCTTAGAGCGAGGACTAGTTCTGGATACGCAGTATTTT

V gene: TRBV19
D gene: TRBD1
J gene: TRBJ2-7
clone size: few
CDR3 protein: CASSIGTGTYEQYF
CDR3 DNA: TGTGCCAGTAGTATCGGGACAGGGACCTACGAGCAGTACTTC

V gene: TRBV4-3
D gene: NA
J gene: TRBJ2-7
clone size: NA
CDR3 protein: CASSQDLTTDLYEQYF
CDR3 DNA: TGCGCCAGCAGCCAAGATCTGACGACAGACCTCTACGAGCAGTACTTC

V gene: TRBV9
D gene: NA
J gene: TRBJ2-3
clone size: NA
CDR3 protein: CASSVDRYTDTQYF
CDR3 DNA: TGTGCCAGCAGCGTAGACAGATACACAGATACGCAGTATTTT

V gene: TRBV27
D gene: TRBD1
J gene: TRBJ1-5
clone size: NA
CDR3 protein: CASSLAGTGGGQPQHF
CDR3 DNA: TGTGCCAGCAGTCTGGCCGGGACAGGGGGCGGTCAGCCCCAGCATTTT

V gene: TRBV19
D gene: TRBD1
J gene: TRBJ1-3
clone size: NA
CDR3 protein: CASRRTGDLAGNTIYF
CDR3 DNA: TGTGCCAGTAGGAGGACAGGGGACTTAGCTGGAAACACCATATATTTT

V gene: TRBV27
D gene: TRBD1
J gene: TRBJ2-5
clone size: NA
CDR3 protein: CASSLAGGQAETQYF
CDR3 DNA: TGTGCCAGCAGTTTAGCCGGGGGACAGGCAGAGACCCAGTACTTC

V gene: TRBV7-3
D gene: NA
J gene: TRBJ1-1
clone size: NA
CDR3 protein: CASSLRGSPNTEAFF
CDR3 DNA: TGTGCCAGCAGCTTAAGAGGCAGTCCTAACACTGAAGCTTTCTTT

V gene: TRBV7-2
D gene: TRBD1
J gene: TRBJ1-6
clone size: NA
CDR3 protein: CASSLIGGNNSPLHF
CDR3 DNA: TGTGCCAGCAGCTTAATAGGGGGCAATAATTCACCCCTCCACTTT

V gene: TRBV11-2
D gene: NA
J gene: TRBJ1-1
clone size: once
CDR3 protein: CASSVMNMNTEAFF
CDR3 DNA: TGTGCCAGCAGCGTTATGAACATGAACACTGAAGCTTTCTTT

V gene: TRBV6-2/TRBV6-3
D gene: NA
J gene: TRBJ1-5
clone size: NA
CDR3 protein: CASSYSRINGQPQHF
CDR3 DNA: TGTGCCAGCAGTTACTCGAGGATTAACGGTCAGCCCCAGCATTTT

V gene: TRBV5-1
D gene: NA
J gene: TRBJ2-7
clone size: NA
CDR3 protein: CASRGQDEQYF
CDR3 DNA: TGCGCCAGCAGGGGCCAGGACGAGCAGTACTTC

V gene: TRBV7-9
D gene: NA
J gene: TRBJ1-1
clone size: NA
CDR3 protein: CASSFFLNTEAFF
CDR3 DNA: TGTGCCAGCAGCTTCTTCCTGAACACTGAAGCTTTCTTT

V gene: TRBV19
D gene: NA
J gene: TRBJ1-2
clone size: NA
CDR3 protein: CATSLTENYGYTF
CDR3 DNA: TGTGCCACTTCCCTGACAGAGAACTATGGCTACACCTTC

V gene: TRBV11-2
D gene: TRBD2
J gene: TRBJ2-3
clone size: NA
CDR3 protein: CASSFGLAGAPSTDTQYF
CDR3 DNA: TGTGCCAGCAGCTTCGGTCTAGCGGGAGCCCCCAGCACAGATACGCAGTATTTT

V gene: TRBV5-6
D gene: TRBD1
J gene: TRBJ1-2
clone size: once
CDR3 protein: CASSLGGGEDYTF
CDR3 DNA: TGTGCCAGCAGCTTGGGAGGGGGCGAGGACTACACCTTC

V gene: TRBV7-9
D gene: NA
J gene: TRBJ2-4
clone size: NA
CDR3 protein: CASSLGGAKNIQYF
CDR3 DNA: TGTGCCAGCAGCTTAGGAGGAGCCAAAAACATTCAGTACTTC

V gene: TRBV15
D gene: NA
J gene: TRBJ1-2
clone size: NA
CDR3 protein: CATRLNRDSLGSGYTF
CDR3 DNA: TGTGCCACCAGATTAAACCGGGACTCTCTGGGGAGCGGCTACACCTTC

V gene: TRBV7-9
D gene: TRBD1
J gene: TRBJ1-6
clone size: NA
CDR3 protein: CASSWGQGQGSPLHF
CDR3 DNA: TGTGCCAGCAGCTGGGGACAGGGGCAAGGTTCACCCCTCCACTTT

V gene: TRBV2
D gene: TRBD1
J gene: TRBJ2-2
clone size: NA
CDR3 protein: CASRTPGQGYTGELFF
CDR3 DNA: TGTGCCAGCCGCACACCGGGACAGGGTTACACCGGGGAGCTGTTTTTT

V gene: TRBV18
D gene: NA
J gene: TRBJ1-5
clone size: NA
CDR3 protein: CASSPPKQNQPQHF
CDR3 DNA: TGTGCCAGCTCACCACCGAAACAGAATCAGCCCCAGCATTTT

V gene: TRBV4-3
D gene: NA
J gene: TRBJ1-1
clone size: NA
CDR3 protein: CASSQDWGENTEAFF
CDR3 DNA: TGCGCCAGCAGCCAAGATTGGGGGGAGAACACTGAAGCTTTCTTT

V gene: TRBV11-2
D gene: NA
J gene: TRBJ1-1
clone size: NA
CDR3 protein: CASSFRTAGGTEAFF
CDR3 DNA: TGTGCCAGCAGCTTTCGGACAGCGGGGGGAACTGAAGCTTTCTTT

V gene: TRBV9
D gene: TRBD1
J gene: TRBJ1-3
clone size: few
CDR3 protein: CASSEGTGAYGNTIYF
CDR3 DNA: TGTGCCAGCAGCGAAGGGACAGGGGCTTACGGAAACACCATATATTTT

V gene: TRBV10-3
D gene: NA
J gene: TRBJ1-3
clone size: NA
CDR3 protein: CAISVVSGNTIYF
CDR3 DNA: TGTGCCATCAGTGTAGTCTCTGGAAACACCATATATTTT

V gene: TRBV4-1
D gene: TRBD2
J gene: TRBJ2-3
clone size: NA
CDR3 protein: CASSQGRLAGFTDTQYF
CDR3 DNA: TGCGCCAGCAGCCAAGGCAGACTAGCGGGTTTCACAGATACGCAGTATTTT

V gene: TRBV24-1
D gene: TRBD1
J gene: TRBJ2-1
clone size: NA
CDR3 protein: CATSYPPGQGADEQFF
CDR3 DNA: TGTGCCACTAGTTACCCTCCGGGACAGGGGGCTGATGAGCAGTTCTTC

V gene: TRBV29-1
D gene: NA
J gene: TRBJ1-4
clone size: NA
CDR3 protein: CSVESVPGEKLFF
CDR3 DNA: TGCAGCGTTGAGTCCGTACCCGGTGAAAAACTGTTTTTT

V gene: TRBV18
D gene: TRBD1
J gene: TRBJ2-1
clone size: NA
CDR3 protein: CASSLDRGQYNEQFF
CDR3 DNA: TGTGCCAGCTCACTTGACAGGGGGCAATACAATGAGCAGTTCTTC

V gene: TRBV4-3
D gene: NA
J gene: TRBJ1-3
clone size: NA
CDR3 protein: CASSLWAGSGNTIYF
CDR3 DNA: TGCGCCAGCAGCCTGTGGGCAGGGTCTGGAAACACCATATATTTT

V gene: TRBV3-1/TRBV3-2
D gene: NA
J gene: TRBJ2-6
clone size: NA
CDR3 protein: CASSQYGLSGANVLTF
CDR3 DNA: TGTGCCAGCAGCCAGTACGGACTATCTGGGGCCAACGTCCTGACTTTC

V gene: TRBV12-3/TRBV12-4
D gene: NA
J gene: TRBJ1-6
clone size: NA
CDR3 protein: CATRRDTLSPLHF
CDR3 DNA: TGTGCCACCCGACGGGACACTTTATCACCCCTCCACTTT

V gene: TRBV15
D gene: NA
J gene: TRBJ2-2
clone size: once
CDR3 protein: CATSLGGQDTGELFF
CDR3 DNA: TGTGCCACCAGTTTGGGGGGGCAAGACACCGGGGAGCTGTTTTTT

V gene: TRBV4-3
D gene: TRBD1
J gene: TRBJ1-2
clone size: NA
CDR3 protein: CASSQVAIGQGYYGYTF
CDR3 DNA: TGCGCCAGCAGCCAAGTCGCAATCGGACAGGGCTACTATGGCTACACCTTC

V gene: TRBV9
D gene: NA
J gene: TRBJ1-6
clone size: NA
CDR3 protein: CASSQEVGSSYNSPLHF
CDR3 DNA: TGTGCCAGCAGCCAGGAGGTGGGAAGCTCCTATAATTCACCCCTCCACTTT